This T cell receptor (beta chain) comes out of a study of blood T cell repertoires in COVID-19. The CDR3 is 13 residues long. V lost 5 bases and J lost 5, with 13 bases in between. CDR1 and CDR2 (germline): SGHTS, YDEGEE. Assay used: immunoSEQ multiplex PCR; TCRdb lists only in-frame clones, some missing. The data hold 90,000 to 140,000 clones, with 85% observed a single time. The chain combines TRBV5-8 with TRBJ2-5, with a tentative D call TRBD1 (6 bases). What was sequenced was peripheral blood. This receptor was obtained from a man aged 50 or older with acute or convalescent COVID-19. The CDR3 region is CASSNRDGETQYF. The CDR3 coding sequence is TGTGCCAGCAGTAACAGGGATGGGGAGACCCAGTACTTC.